This TCR beta chain was found in a study of cytomegalovirus exposure and HLA in healthy donors. The study ran its PCR with 60 Vbeta and 13 Jbeta primers. Libraries were prepared by immunoSEQ multiplex PCR; TCRdb keeps only in-frame clonotypes and omits some of them. The sample has around 100,000 clones; over 60% are singletons. General study findings and limits: Most TCR beta V segments were productive about 87% or about 30% of the time in an earlier analysis.

Comment on this clone: The target antigen is unknown.

The ends were cut back, 2 bases at V and 6 bases at J, with 23 bases in the middle. Germline V CDR1 and CDR2: MDHEN, SYDVKM. The CDR3 is 18 amino acids. The V and J genes are TRBV28 and TRBJ1-5; the D is unclear. Input material: PBMCs. The sequence derives from a woman aged 25 to 39 in good health and CMV-seronegative. CDR3 loop: CASSLIPLGQAGIQPQHF. CDR3 nucleotides: TGTGCCAGCAGTTTAATCCCATTAGGCCAGGCCGGTATTCAGCCCCAGCATTTT.